This T cell receptor (beta chain) came from a study of blood T cell repertoires in COVID-19. Original methodology: Using reference gene primer amplification, nucleated cell counts were estimated. TCRdb keeps only in-frame clones here, not all; method: immunoSEQ multiplex PCR. That table supplies the V and J calls and clone size; D and trimming were determined from the DNA. The data show 240,000 or so clones, with around nine tenths seen just once and roughly 8.3% held by the top ten. Adults between roughly 18 and 89 years of age took part from about two dozen US areas. Participant reports of clinical history set cohort assignment. Each recovered donor of Cohort 3 presented with two negative PCRs, clearance, or symptom resolution. The CDR3 contains 15 residues. The germline V and J ends were trimmed by 3 bases and 4 bases, with 15 bases remaining between them. CDR1 and CDR2 (germline): MNHNY, SVGAGI (reference sequence).

Specimen: PBMCs or T cells enriched from blood (not recorded which). This TCR was sampled from a middle-aged man who had recovered from COVID-19. The V gene is TRBV6-6, the J gene TRBJ1-1; TRBD1 might be the D (6 bases). The CDR3 coding sequence is TGTGCCAGCAGTTATCCCGGGGGGCGCAGCACTGAAGCTTTCTTT. It codes for CASSYPGGRSTEAFF.